The text below deals with one T cell receptor (beta chain). Antigen specificity is unknown. The data stem from a study of OX40 agonist ivuxolimab in advanced cancers. Study context: The treatment was a fully human IgG2 OX40 agonist, ivuxolimab. Overall study results and limits: Relative to CD4+ cells, CD8+ T cells on average had more expanded clones. Expanded peripheral T cell antigen specificity was not determined.

Trimming took off 1 base at V and 3 bases at J, with 6 bases between the two ends. The V gene's germline CDR1 is MDHEN and CDR2 SYDVKM. The length of the CDR3 is 14 residues. Assay: immunoSEQ multiplex PCR; the TCRdb copy retains only in-frame clones and omits some. Among 65,000 to 90,000 clones listed, about 90% were seen once. Sequencing used CD4+ or CD8+ T cells sorted from blood, obtained in a trial of the OX40 agonist ivuxolimab. The gene calls are TRBV28 and TRBJ2-2; D gene ambiguous. The source of this sequence is an adult with an advanced solid tumor such as melanoma, head and neck, liver or kidney cancer. As DNA, the CDR3 is TGTGCCAGCAGTTTATTCTCCGACACCGGGGAGCTGTTTTTT. This sequence encodes CASSLFSDTGELFF.